Described below is a single TCR beta chain sequence and its context. There are many counts of this clonotype. Its antigen remains undetermined. Base-call qualities are not available, and no considerably larger clone is one nucleotide away. This sample is drawn from a study of T cells in Graves' hyperthyroidism and ophthalmopathy (dated by TCRdb to about 2019). About the investigation overall: Peripheral blood samples were taken at the time of initial diagnosis, prior to any treatment. To identify distinguishing TCR V-J signatures, a discovery cohort of about 100 patients was used, comprising some 45 with Graves' ophthalmopathy and around 60 with stable Graves' hyperthyroidism. Whether ophthalmopathy could be predicted prospectively was tested in an independent validation cohort made up of under 20 hyperthyroidism patients plus 17 patients who later progressed to ophthalmopathy. The roughly 100 discovery patients were randomly split 7:3 into training and test sets. In addition, the study compared T-cell repertoires in thyroid tissue and in blood from roughly 6 Graves' hyperthyroidism patients. Following sampling, methimazole starting at 30 mg daily was given to hyperthyroidism patients, and high-dose intravenous methylprednisolone was given to ophthalmopathy patients. TCR Vbeta CDR3 sequencing of 140 or so peripheral blood samples (over 40 ophthalmopathy, 75 hyperthyroidism and roughly 17 progressor patients) is reported in the paper. The paper as a whole reports these results and caveats: Most expanded thyroid clonotypes (frequency above 0.001) were also detected in blood, suggesting blood repertoires may reflect thyroid immune responses. No statistical method was used to set the sample size in advance, and investigators knew the group allocation. A 13 V-J signature model separated ophthalmopathy from stable hyperthyroidism, with nearly 90% sensitivity and just under 84% specificity in cross-validation and 80%/75% in testing. In validation, progression to ophthalmopathy was predicted by the model with nearly 71% sensitivity and about 72% specificity, a median of 6.5 months before onset.

Trimmed from V: 5 bases; trimmed from J: 3 bases; junction bases lacking a gene match: 7. The CDR3 measures 14 amino acids from cysteine to phenylalanine. Only the CDR3 region is kept as DNA, spanning 42 bases read in frame from base 1. CDR1 is given as DFQATT and CDR2 as SNEGSKA, both from the germline V gene (reference sequence). Amplification of TCR beta CDR3 regions was carried out from RNA transcripts. A first-round RT-PCR of the TCR CDR3 used the HTBI primer set with the Qiagen OneStep RT-PCR kit. The libraries were constructed in a second round of multiplex PCR and then size-selected and purified. The libraries were sequenced on an Illumina HiSeq2000 using paired-end 100 bp reads. Per the original workflow: SOAPnuke was used to process the raw data, throwing out any read that contained adapters or uncalled bases, had a mean Phred below 15, or lacked an exact constant-primer or identifier match. High-quality paired reads were merged using COPE v1.2.5, and each unique nucleotide sequence was defined as a clonotype. MiTCR v1.1 was used to align the clonotypes against IMGT TRBV, TRBD and TRBJ reference segments. Only V-J combinations with frequency above 0.0001, covering about 99% of repertoires, were analysed. A TCS score was defined as the ratio between F50 (clonal expansion) and ExV (chaos), using BLOSUM62-based TCRdist between CDR3 peptides within each V-J. Welch's t-statistics and random forest reduced around 520 V-J features to 10 to 15, which were used in a naive Bayes classifier (R e1071). TCRdb took the public reads, trimmed them with fastp at Q25, ran MiXCR for clone calling and kept in-frame beta chains. Identical CDR3 protein sequences are pooled into one entry, listed with their most common genes and DNA. The V and J calls follow TCRdb's processing rather than the paper's. This sample lists 350,000 to 400,000 distinct CDR3 sequences; 15% were detected once. The ten largest clones capture 30% to 35% of the sample.

A patient counted as having stable Graves' hyperthyroidism if no progression to ophthalmopathy occurred over 18 months of follow-up. Hyperthyroidism patients were newly diagnosed, had a disease duration of under 2 months, and were aged 18 to 65 years. Exclusion was applied to patients with uncontrolled infections, other autoimmune diseases, pregnancy or lactation. Diagnoses were based on clinical symptoms, serum thyroxine and TRAb, thyroid ultrasound and orbital computed tomography. PBMCs were isolated from about 9 ml of fresh peripheral blood by Ficoll-Paque density gradient centrifugation. Total RNA was extracted with Trizol reagent, and quality was checked on an Agilent 2100 Bioanalyzer.

The receptor chain draws on TRBV20-1 and TRBJ2-5, and TRBD1 matches 9 of the central bases. This receptor was obtained from a woman under 40 with Graves' hyperthyroidism. The sequenced sample consisted of blood. The sequenced DNA: TGCAGTGCTCTCCCTGGGACAGGGAAAGAGACCCAGTACTTC. Its product reads: CSALPGTGKETQYF.